The TCR beta chain under discussion was sequenced for a study of CD8+ T cells in alopecia areata. Study-level information: Severity was scored as percentage of affected scalp area in treated patients. Findings and caveats of the study: Compared with mice, patients displayed less clear TCR sharing, possibly for HLA-related reasons.

Once RNA had been extracted, it was reverse transcribed into cDNA to act as the sequencing template. The data were produced by immunoSEQ multiplex PCR, yet TCRdb's version contains in-frame clones alone and is incomplete. This sample has 75,000 to 100,000 clones; about two thirds occur once, and the top ten carry 15% to 20%. As to this clone: The target antigen is unknown.

The treatment: oral pan-JAK inhibitor, 5-10 mg twice daily. Germline V gene data show CDR1 as MNHEY and CDR2 as SMNVEV (reference sequence). CDR3 length: 16 amino acids. V was pared by 0 bases and J by 0 bases, with 10 bases between. Sequencing was performed on CD8+ T cells sorted from blood, taken at week 44, from a patient treated with tofacitinib. This TCR was recovered from a human donor with alopecia areata. The genes are TRBV27 and TRBJ2-3; D not certain. In nucleotides, the CDR3 is TGTGCCAGCAGTTTATCCTTTGGCCGCAGCACAGATACGCAGTATTTT. Encoded protein: CASSLSFGRSTDTQYF.